The present T cell receptor beta chain was sequenced within a study of T cell responses to AZD1222 COVID-19 vaccine. V was pared by 3 bases and J by 1 base, with 5 bases of the junction left unmatched. Germline CDR1 and CDR2: SEHNR and FQNEAQ (reference sequence). The CDR3 loop spans 15 amino acids. Study findings and constraints: After two AZD1222 doses, spike-specific TCR breadth and depth rose versus day 0. After the peak T cell response, and only then, were repertoires sampled. It was only a handful of AZD1222 recipients who were seropositive at baseline.

TCRdb keeps only in-frame clones here, not all; method: immunoSEQ multiplex PCR. The data contain more than 250,000 clones, over 90% of them seen just once; the ten biggest clones take up roughly 0.5%. This clone has a single count. Its specificity is not known. The chain employs TRBV7-9 and TRBJ2-7; 8 bases match TRBD2. The origin of this receptor is an adult in good health. The sequences come from peripheral blood, collected on day 0 of AZD1222 vaccination. The CDR3 spells CASSFRRGESYEQYF. CDR3 in DNA: TGTGCCAGCAGCTTTAGGCGGGGGGAATCCTACGAGCAGTACTTC.